This T cell receptor (beta chain) comes out of a study of blood T cell repertoires in COVID-19. Across the whole study: COVID-19 samples from acute and convalescent phases originated in the United States, Italy and Spain. The cDNA or gDNA used as material had been derived from T cells, B-cell-depleted T cells, or PBMCs.

As concerns this clone: Other DNA sequences of this sample code for an identical CDR3.

Per the authors' pipeline: Nucleated cell number was recorded as an estimate derived from reference gene primer amplification. Some clones are missing from TCRdb's copy, which holds only in-frame ones; the method was immunoSEQ multiplex PCR. V and J calls and clone size are given by that table; D and trimming were obtained from the DNA. The sample yields 100,000 to 150,000 clones, roughly 90% seen once. The CDR3 is made up of 15 amino acids. Per germline, CDR1 SEHNR and CDR2 FQNEAQ (reference sequence). Trimming took 1 base from V and 2 from J, leaving 6 bases between them. This TCR derives from a man between 65 and 85 years old with active COVID-19. The V and J genes are TRBV7-9 and TRBJ2-6, with D perhaps matching TRBD1 (5 bases). Sequencing used peripheral blood. This CDR3 is CASSLGRAGANVLTF. The CDR3 bases are TGTGCCAGCAGCTTAGGCAGGGCTGGGGCCAACGTCCTGACTTTC.